The 25 T cell receptor beta chains given below trace back to one sample, sequenced in a study of CD8+ T cells in alopecia areata. RNA was isolated and reverse transcribed to cDNA, the sequencing template. Assay: immunoSEQ multiplex PCR; the TCRdb copy retains only in-frame clones and omits some. The specimen has 200,000 to 300,000 clones, none found just once. The pooled cutaneous lymph node cells were sorted using several markers (CD4, CD8alpha, NKG2D, NKG2ACE and others). Sequenced: CD4+ T cells sorted from a lymph node. All receptors derive from a C3H/HeJ mouse with alopecia areata. The mouse strain carries the MHC haplotype H2-k.

A few counts support this clone. Gene names and germline match the mouse. The CDR3 sequence is CASGGTGGQNTLYF. The CDR3 DNA, read in part, is TGTGCCAGCGGTGGGACTGGGGGTCAAAAC. The chain carries TRBV13-2 and TRBJ2-4, with 9 bases identical to TRBD2. The CDR3 end is not reached by the read, which stops 4 residues before it; the germline J gene fills it in. The CDR3 has 14 residues. Germline CDR1 reads NNHNN; CDR2 reads SYGAGS (reference sequence). The V and J ends lost 3 bases and 1 base, in that order; junction bases with no gene match: 0.

Regarding this clone: Gene names denote mouse genes. The read is 4 residues too short to cover the CDR3 end, so that end is filled in from the germline J gene. The J gene is TRBJ2-2, the V gene TRBV1; 10 bases are a match to TRBD1. V trimming: 4 bases; J trimming: 3 bases; junction bases outside the gene matches: 2. The CDR3 covers 15 residues. The germline gives CDR1 NSQYPW, CDR2 LRSPGD (reference sequence). CDR3 protein: CTCSGQGADTGQLYF. The part of the CDR3 DNA that was read is TGCACCTGCAGTGGACAGGGGGCGGACACCGGG.

This clone was observed a few times. The germline and genes are mouse ones. The read ends 3 residues shy of where the CDR3 ends; the end is completed using the germline J gene. The gene calls are TRBV5 and TRBJ1-6, with 7 nucleotides matching TRBD1. TRBJ1-6 is reported as an ORF; its role is uncertain. The V and J ends lost 4 bases and 0 bases, in that order; junction bases with no gene match: 6. The CDR3 spans 17 residues. Germline V gene lookup returns CDR1 LGHNA and CDR2 YNLKQL (reference sequence). This chain's CDR3 is CASSPGTAYSYNSPLYF. The CDR3 DNA, read in part, is TGTGCCAGCAGCCCGGGGACAGCTTATTCCTATAATTCGCCC.

This clone was detected a few times. Gene names denote mouse genes. Sequencing ends 4 residues short of the CDR3 end; the germline J gene provides the rest. This chain links TRBV3 with TRBJ2-5; weak D call: TRBD2 (6 bases). The V gene's germline CDR1 is SNHLY and CDR2 FYNGKV (reference sequence). Trimming removed 1 base at V and 0 bases at J, with 11 bases between. This CDR3 region has 16 residues. Partial CDR3 DNA: TGTGCCAGCAGCTTAGTTGGGGACTCTAACCAAGAC. Residues: CASSLVGDSNQD. The whole CDR3 region reads CASSLVGDSNQDTQYF.

In regard to this clone: Gene labels here are mouse ones. The read terminates 3 residues before the CDR3 end, so the remaining end is supplied by the germline J gene. The rearrangement joins TRBV19 to TRBJ1-6, with D unresolved. TRBJ1-6 is an ORF, with its function uncertain. The germline gives CDR1 FNHDT, CDR2 SITEND (reference sequence). This CDR3 comprises 10 residues. The DNA read from the CDR3 is TGTGCCAGCAGTATACTTCCC. This translates into CASSILP. The CDR3 in its entirety is CASSILPLYF.

On this clone: The gene names given are mouse names. The read ends 4 residues shy of where the CDR3 ends; the end is completed using the germline J gene. This same CDR3 is encoded by further DNA sequences in the sample. J is TRBJ2-3 and V is TRBV31; 8 bases match TRBD2. CDR3 length: 15 amino acids. V dropped 3 bases and J dropped 0; count of bases not matched to a gene: 5. From germline, CDR1 is GKSSPN and CDR2 SITVG. The CDR3 DNA, read in part, is TGTGCCTGGAGACGGACTGGGACTAGTGCAGAA. Amino acid sequence: CAWRRTGTSAE. The CDR3 in its entirety is CAWRRTGTSAETLYF.

On this clone itself: The listed genes are named as in mouse. The chain's CDR3 is CASSGTGESTEVFF. The sequenced CDR3 bases are TGTGCCAGCAGCGGGACAGGGGAAAGCACA. This chain uses TRBV19 with TRBJ1-1; 10 bases match TRBD1. The DNA ends 4 residues before the CDR3 does, and the rest of the CDR3 is filled in from the germline J gene. The CDR3 is 14 residues long. The J segment lost 4 bases and the V segment lost 5 bases, leaving 5 bases of the junction unmatched. From germline, CDR1 is FNHDT and CDR2 SITEND (reference sequence). Supplemented by reference TRBV19 and TRBJ1-1, the full variable domain reads GGIITQTPKFLIGQEGQKLTLKCQQNFNHDTMYWYRQDSGKGLRLIYYSITENDLQKGDLSEGYDASREKKSSFSLTVTSAQKNEMAVFLCASSGTGESTEVFFGKGTRLTVV.

This clone has just a few counts. Mouse names are used for the genes. The missing CDR3 end, 4 residues past where the read stops, is filled in from the germline J gene. The rearrangement joins TRBV4 to TRBJ2-3; TRBD2 matches at 8 bases. CDR3 length: 14 residues. Looked up from germline, CDR1 is LGHDT and CDR2 is YNNKQL (reference sequence). Trimming removed 5 bases from V and 0 bases from J; junction bases left unmatched: 1. Incomplete CDR3 DNA: TGTGCCAGCAGCCACTGGGGGAGTGCAGAA. Translated: CASSHWGSAE. The whole CDR3 sequence reads CASSHWGSAETLYF.

As for this clone: Gene names and germline refer to mouse. Sequencing ends 3 residues short of the CDR3 end; the germline J gene provides the rest. V and J are TRBV5 and TRBJ1-6; D is possibly TRBD1 (5 bases). TRBJ1-6 is noted as an ORF with a role that remains uncertain. Germline CDR1 LGHNA, CDR2 YNLKQL (reference sequence). The V end was cut by 0 bases, the J end by 4 bases, with 10 bases between. CDR3 size: 16 residues. This CDR3 is CASSQDRQKYNSPLYF. The part of the CDR3 DNA that was read is TGTGCCAGCAGCCAAGATAGACAGAAATATAATTCGCCC.

This clone has a handful of counts. All gene names here are mouse names. The missing CDR3 end, 4 residues past where the read stops, is filled in from the germline J gene. The V and J genes are TRBV5 and TRBJ2-5; the D gene is possibly TRBD2 (6 bases). The CDR3 spans 13 residues. Per the germline V gene, CDR1 is LGHNA and CDR2 is YNLKQL (reference sequence). The CDR3 bases that were read are TGTGCCAGCAGCCATACTGGGAAAGAC. It specifies CASSHTGKD. The whole CDR3 region reads CASSHTGKDTQYF.

With respect to this clone: Germline and genes here are mouse. The CDR3 goes on 4 residues after the read ends, and that part is filled in from the germline J gene. This chain uses TRBV13-3 with TRBJ2-4, with 9 bases that match TRBD1. The CDR3 has 16 residues. The germline gives CDR1 NNHDY, CDR2 SYVADS. CDR3 DNA, as far as it was read: TGTGCCAGCAGTGATCCCGCCGGGACAGGGACGAAC. It specifies CASSDPAGTGTN. Given in full, the CDR3 is CASSDPAGTGTNTLYF.

This clone was counted a few times. Mouse germline and gene names are used. From the germline J gene comes the end of the CDR3, since the read stops 4 residues before it. This chain joins TRBV5 and TRBJ2-5; perhaps TRBD1 as D (6 bases). Germline values: CDR1 LGHNA, CDR2 YNLKQL (reference sequence). This CDR3 spans 14 amino acids. The V end lost 4 bases, the J end lost 0 bases, and 8 bases lay between the germline ends. The CDR3 DNA, read in part, is TGTGCCAGCAGCCGGGACATTAACCAAGAC. Amino acids: CASSRDINQD. The CDR3 as a whole reads CASSRDINQDTQYF.

This clone has a handful of counts. The germline and genes are mouse ones. The read is 4 residues too short to cover the CDR3 end, so that end is filled in from the germline J gene. Other DNA sequences in the sample encode the same CDR3. The chain has TRBV19 and TRBJ2-4; 12 positions match TRBD2. This CDR3 region has 15 residues. The germline CDR1 and CDR2 sequences are FNHDT and SITEND (reference sequence). The sequenced part of the CDR3 DNA is TGTGCCAGCAGTATCGACTGGGGGGGCGCAAAC. It yields the protein CASSIDWGGAN. The entire CDR3 protein reads CASSIDWGGANTLYF. The full variable domain, in which reference TRBV19 and TRBJ2-4 provide the parts outside the CDR3, is GGIITQTPKFLIGQEGQKLTLKCQQNFNHDTMYWYRQDSGKGLRLIYYSITENDLQKGDLSEGYDASREKKSSFSLTVTSAQKNEMAVFLCASSIDWGGANTLYFGAGTRLSVL.

This clone was detected a few times. The gene names here belong to mouse. The read gets to within 4 residues of the CDR3 end, and the germline J gene fills in the rest. The V gene is TRBV13-3, the J gene TRBJ1-2; TRBD1 matches at 9 bases. This CDR3 has 12 residues. Per germline, CDR1 NNHDY and CDR2 SYVADS. The V and J ends lost 5 bases and 4 bases, in that order; junction bases with no gene match: 0. CDR3 loop: CASRDRGSDYTF. Partial CDR3 DNA: TGTGCCAGCAGGGACAGGGGCTCC.

This clone was picked up many times. Gene and germline names: mouse. The read ends 4 residues shy of where the CDR3 ends; the end is completed using the germline J gene. The sample has other DNA sequences that encode this CDR3 too. The rearrangement uses TRBV5 and TRBJ1-2, with 11 bases lining up with TRBD1. With 0 bases clipped from V and 3 bases from J, the junction kept 0 bases outside the gene matches. Germline lookup yields CDR1 LGHNA and CDR2 YNLKQL (reference sequence). CDR3 length: 15 amino acids. CDR3 region: CASSQEGQGDSDYTF. CDR3 DNA (partial): TGTGCCAGCAGCCAAGAGGGACAGGGGGACTCC.

This clone was picked up a small number of times. Mouse gene names and germline throughout. Sequencing ends 3 residues short of the CDR3 end; the germline J gene provides the rest. The V call is TRBV5, the J call TRBJ1-6; D not certain. Being an ORF, TRBJ1-6 has a function that is uncertain. Per the germline V gene, CDR1 is LGHNA and CDR2 is YNLKQL (reference sequence). With 4 bases removed from V and 0 bases from J, the gap between germline ends came to 7 bases. This CDR3 has 15 residues. CDR3 sequence reads: CASSLTNSYNSPLYF. The CDR3 bases that were read are TGTGCCAGCAGCCTCACAAATTCCTATAATTCGCCC.

On this clone: The listed genes are named as in mouse. The read gets to within 3 residues of the CDR3 end, and the germline J gene fills in the rest. In the same sample, other DNA sequences code for this CDR3. The chain uses TRBV13-2 and TRBJ1-6; tentatively, D is TRBD1 (6 bases). TRBJ1-6 falls under the ORF class, with uncertain function. The germline V and J ends were trimmed by 1 base and 10 bases, with 9 bases remaining between them. The V gene's germline CDR1 is NNHNN and CDR2 SYGAGS (reference sequence). The CDR3 consists of 13 residues. This CDR3 is CASGDMGGSPLYF. The DNA read from the CDR3 is TGTGCCAGCGGTGATATGGGGGGCTCGCCC.

This clone was found a few times. Genes and germline are mouse. With the read ending 3 residues before the CDR3 end, the germline J gene is used to fill in that end. The sample contains more than one DNA sequence encoding this CDR3. The V call is TRBV19, the J call TRBJ1-6; 8 bases map to TRBD1. TRBJ1-6 is known as an ORF, though its function is uncertain. The CDR3 contains 15 residues. V lost 2 bases, J lost 4 bases, and 2 bases stayed unmatched. CDR1 and CDR2 from the germline V gene are FNHDT and SITEND (reference sequence). The covered CDR3 bases are TGTGCCAGCAGTATTCGGACAGGGTATAATTCGCCC. Translating it yields CASSIRTGYNSP. The CDR3, in full, reads CASSIRTGYNSPLYF.

Comment on this clone: The gene symbols are mouse symbols. The read ends 4 residues shy of where the CDR3 ends; the end is completed using the germline J gene. The sample has other DNA sequences that encode this CDR3 too. The J gene is TRBJ1-1, the V gene TRBV13-2, with no clear D. V lost 0 bases and J lost 1, with 4 bases in between. The V gene's germline CDR1 is NNHNN and CDR2 SYGAGS (reference sequence). The CDR3 has 13 residues. The sequenced CDR3 bases are TGTGCCAGCGGTGATGCTGGAAACACA. Amino acids: CASGDAGNT. The CDR3 in its entirety is CASGDAGNTEVFF.

Notes on this clone: Gene names are the mouse ones. The read terminates 4 residues before the CDR3 end, so the remaining end is supplied by the germline J gene. V and J are TRBV14 and TRBJ1-1; 8 bases match TRBD1. CDR3 length: 14 amino acids. Trimming removed 4 bases from V and 0 bases from J; junction bases left unmatched: 2. Germline V lookup: CDR1 SGHDT, CDR2 FRDEAV. CDR3 amino acids: CASSQGAANTEVFF. The sequenced CDR3 bases are TGTGCCAGCAGTCAGGGGGCTGCAAACACA.

This clone appeared a few times. All gene names here are mouse names. Sequencing ends 4 residues short of the CDR3 end; the germline J gene provides the rest. The rearrangement links TRBV19 to TRBJ2-5; TRBD1 is a possible D gene (6 bases). Germline V gives CDR1 FNHDT, CDR2 SITEND (reference sequence). The CDR3 covers 16 residues. V was clipped by 2 bases and J by 0 bases, with 13 bases between them. CDR3 bases read: TGTGCCAGCAGTATCCCCGGGACATTTAACCAAGAC. Protein product: CASSIPGTFNQD. The whole CDR3 is CASSIPGTFNQDTQYF.

A remark on this clone: These gene names are mouse names. The read falls 4 residues short of the CDR3 end, and the missing part is taken from the germline J gene. This same CDR3 is encoded by further DNA sequences in the sample. This chain uses TRBV5 with TRBJ2-5; 7 positions match TRBD1. Per the germline V gene, CDR1 is LGHNA and CDR2 is YNLKQL (reference sequence). Losses at the gene ends were 4 bases for V and 1 base for J; bases not matched to a gene: 2. The CDR3 consists of 14 residues. The covered CDR3 bases are TGTGCCAGCAGCCCCGGGACAGACCAAGAC. It specifies CASSPGTDQD. The CDR3 in full is CASSPGTDQDTQYF.

This clone was seen a few times. The listed genes are named as in mouse. With the read ending 4 residues before the CDR3 end, the germline J gene is used to fill in that end. The chain recombines TRBV1 with TRBJ2-3, with no clear D. Germline V lookup: CDR1 NSQYPW, CDR2 LRSPGD (reference sequence). This CDR3 region has 13 residues. Here the CDR3 reads CTCSAGGLETLYF. The sequenced part of the CDR3 DNA is TGCACCTGCAGTGCAGGAGGGTTAGAA.

Regarding this clone: Gene names and germline refer to mouse. Coverage ceases 4 residues before the CDR3 finishes, and the germline J gene fills in the end. The chain links TRBV17 to TRBJ2-5; D is undetermined. This CDR3 is built from 14 residues. The germline V gene has CDR1 MNHDT and CDR2 YYDKIL. Between the trimmed V and J ends, which lost 1 base and 0 bases, there was a span of 5 bases. The CDR3 DNA, read in part, is TGTGCTAGCAGTAGAGTCCTTAACCAAGAC. Its translation: CASSRVLNQD. The full CDR3 is CASSRVLNQDTQYF.

This clone was seen more than once but under ten times. Gene names are the mouse ones. The read gets to within 4 residues of the CDR3 end, and the germline J gene fills in the rest. The chain has TRBV3 and TRBJ2-7, with 7 bases identical to TRBD2. Germline CDR1 reads SNHLY; CDR2 reads FYNGKV (reference sequence). The V segment lost 5 bases and the J segment 0 bases; nucleotides outside the gene matches: 10. The CDR3 has 16 amino acids. The DNA read from the CDR3 is TGTGCCAGCAGCCCCCCGACTGGGTCTAGCTCCTAT. This sequence encodes CASSPPTGSSSY. From start to end, the CDR3 is CASSPPTGSSSYEQYF.